This passage covers 27 T cell receptor beta chains from one sample sequenced in a study of T-cell reconstitution after alpha-beta-depleted transplantation in children. As it was prepared, the TCRbeta library received unique molecular identifiers. TCRdb ran MiXCR on the PCR reads and lists one entry per CDR3 protein. Of more than 150,000 distinct CDR3 sequences in the sample, 6% to 7% are singletons; the top ten hold about 2.9%. Material: PBMCs from the stem cell graft donor, obtained from the stem cell graft. Receptors originate from a human donor who donated a stem cell graft to a child with Wiskott-Aldrich syndrome.

This clonotype has at least ten counts. This chain connects TRBV18 to TRBJ1-5; D is unresolved. With 6 bases removed from V and 9 bases from J, the gap between germline ends came to 12 bases. CDR1 is KGHSH and CDR2 is LQKENI in the germline V gene. The CDR3 contains 12 residues. The CDR3 sequence: CASSTGFLPQHF. The CDR3, as DNA: TGTGCCAGCTCGACCGGATTTTTGCCCCAGCATTTT.

This clonotype was detected ten times or more. The genes are TRBV11-2 and TRBJ2-3, with 8 bases aligning to TRBD2. V trimming: 1 base; J trimming: 7 bases; junction bases outside the gene matches: 10. Germline CDR1 reads SGHAT; CDR2 reads FQNNGV. The CDR3 runs 16 residues. The CDR3 loop is CASSLAPAGAGHTQYF. The DNA for the CDR3 is TGTGCCAGCAGCTTAGCCCCAGCGGGAGCAGGACATACGCAGTATTTT.

This clonotype was detected many times. V and J are TRBV29-1 and TRBJ2-7; tentative D call: TRBD2 (5 bases). The germline gives CDR1 SQVTM, CDR2 ANQGSEA. This CDR3 region has 14 residues. The ends were cut back, 4 bases at V and 4 bases at J, with 17 bases in the middle. CDR3 sequence reads: CSVAPRLAFYEQYF. CDR3 DNA sequence: TGCAGCGTTGCCCCGAGGCTAGCATTTTACGAGCAGTACTTC.

This clonotype was counted many times. This sequence joins TRBV7-2 and TRBJ2-3; D gene uncertain. Germline lookup yields CDR1 SGHTA and CDR2 FQGNSA. Trimming took off 5 bases at V and 6 bases at J, with 9 bases between the two ends. The CDR3 is 12 residues long. CDR3 region: CASSQTLDTQYF. The CDR3 DNA is TGTGCCAGCAGCCAGACCTTGGATACGCAGTATTTT.

This clonotype was picked up many times. For the CDR3, the DNA is TGCAGCGTTGATTTGGGACTAGCTATATATCGAGAGACCCAGTACTTC. Its translation is CSVDLGLAIYRETQYF. The V and J genes are TRBV29-1 and TRBJ2-5; 9 positions agree with TRBD2. Germline assignment: CDR1 SQVTM and CDR2 ANQGSEA. The V and J ends lost 3 bases and 4 bases, in that order; junction bases with no gene match: 12. The CDR3 totals 16 residues.

This clonotype was detected ten times or more. The chain couples TRBV12-3 or TRBV12-4 to TRBJ1-5, with 7 bases that match TRBD1. This CDR3 has 14 residues. After removal of 6 bases from V and 2 bases from J, the junction contained 4 bases not matched to a gene. DNA for the CDR3: TGTGCCAGCAGGTCCCAGGGGGGCAATCAGCCCCAGCATTTT. This translates into CASRSQGGNQPQHF.

This chain uses TRBV5-5 with TRBJ2-1, with D perhaps being TRBD1 or TRBD2 (6 bases each). Trimming pared 0 bases from V and 3 bases from J, leaving 10 bases between. This CDR3 spans 15 amino acids. Germline CDR1 is SGHKS and CDR2 is YYEKEE (reference sequence). The CDR3 protein is CASSLGGALYNEQFF. The CDR3 DNA reads TGTGCCAGCAGCTTGGGGGGGGCTCTCTACAATGAGCAGTTCTTC.

This clonotype showed up many times. The V gene is TRBV2, the J gene TRBJ2-7; 10 bases fit TRBD1. Germline V CDR1 and CDR2: SNHLY, FYNNEI. The CDR3 has 16 amino acids. Trimming took 6 bases from V and 6 from J; bases not matched to a gene: 14. CDR3 in amino acids: CASSPVRTGGSREQYF. In DNA form, the CDR3 reads TGTGCCAGCAGCCCCGTGCGGACAGGGGGTTCGCGCGAGCAGTACTTC.

This clonotype came up many times. The V and J genes are TRBV12-3 or TRBV12-4 and TRBJ1-5; D not resolved. The CDR3 spans 15 residues. Trimming cost V 3 bases and J 0 bases, with 9 bases left between them. DNA of the CDR3: TGTGCCAGCAGTTTGGAACAGAATAGCAATCAGCCCCAGCATTTT. This gives the protein CASSLEQNSNQPQHF.

The sample holds many counts of this clonotype. The CDR3 DNA sequence: TGCGCCAGCAGTCTAGGCTCAGATACGCAGTATTTT. Protein: CASSLGSDTQYF. The chain combines TRBV10-2 with TRBJ2-3; D uncertain. V gave up 5 bases and J gave up 4 bases, with 7 bases separating them. CDR3 size: 12 residues. The germline V gene has CDR1 WSHSY and CDR2 SAAADI.

This clonotype was counted between two and nine times. V and J are TRBV7-2 and TRBJ2-7, with D perhaps TRBD1 or TRBD2 (6 bases each). The germline V gene encodes CDR1 SGHTA and CDR2 FQGNSA. V was trimmed by 5 bases and J by 0 bases, leaving 17 bases between them. The CDR3 spans 16 residues. The CDR3 coding sequence is TGTGCCAGCAGCCTAAGGGGGGCGGGAACCTCCTACGAGCAGTACTTC. This translates into CASSLRGAGTSYEQYF.

This clonotype was counted at least ten times. The rearrangement links TRBV12-3 or TRBV12-4 to TRBJ1-2; no clear D gene. The CDR3 contains 14 residues. V was shortened by 5 bases and J by 5 bases, with 15 bases between the two germline ends. DNA for the CDR3: TGTGCCAGCAGTGATCCCCCATTCGATTATGGCTACACCTTC. It codes for CASSDPPFDYGYTF.

Ten or more counts support this clonotype. The chain uses TRBV7-2 and TRBJ2-7; tentative D call: TRBD2 (6 bases). This CDR3 has 14 residues. Germline CDR1 reads SGHTA; CDR2 reads FQGNSA. V lost 5 bases and J lost 0, with 11 bases in between. In DNA, the CDR3 is TGTGCCAGCAGCCCCGGCGGGACCTCCTACGAGCAGTACTTC. It yields the protein CASSPGGTSYEQYF.

This clonotype appeared many times. The rearrangement uses TRBV12-3 or TRBV12-4 and TRBJ1-1; TRBD1 matches at 7 bases. Germline trimming cut 2 bases from V and 8 bases from J; bases unmatched to any gene: 11. This CDR3 is built from 15 residues. The CDR3 sequence is CASSLSTGAVGEAFF. CDR3 DNA: TGTGCCAGCAGTTTATCTACAGGGGCAGTGGGGGAAGCTTTCTTT.

This chain joins TRBV5-1 and TRBJ1-2, with 9 bases fitting TRBD1. After removal of 4 bases from V and 8 bases from J, the junction contained 9 bases not matched to a gene. Germline V gives CDR1 SGHRS, CDR2 YFSETQ. The CDR3 is 14 residues long. In DNA form, the CDR3 reads TGCGCCAGCAGCCCCCAGACAGGGGGACTAGGCTACACCTTC. It translates to CASSPQTGGLGYTF. The full variable domain, its missing parts supplied by reference TRBV5-1 and TRBJ1-2, is KAGVTQTPRYLIKTRGQQVTLSCSPISGHRSVSWYQQTPGQGLQFLFEYFSETQRNKGNFPGRFSGRQFSNSRSEMNVSTLELGDSALYLCASSPQTGGLGYTFGSGTRLTVV.

This clonotype has a count of ten or more. The V gene is TRBV12-3 or TRBV12-4, the J gene TRBJ1-1, with D unresolved. CDR3 length: 13 amino acids. V dropped 3 bases and J dropped 1 base, with 6 bases sitting between them. CDR3 nucleotide sequence: TGTGCCAGCAGTTTTGGGGAGAACACTGAAGCTTTCTTT. It is translated as CASSFGENTEAFF.

The chain has TRBV14 and TRBJ2-7; TRBD1 or TRBD2 may be the D gene (6 bases each). Germline values: CDR1 SGHDN, CDR2 FVKESK. The germline V and J ends were trimmed by 1 base and 1 base, with 8 bases remaining between them. The CDR3 sequence is 14 residues long. CDR3 region: CASSQVGGSYEQYF. The CDR3 DNA reads TGTGCCAGCAGCCAAGTAGGGGGGTCCTACGAGCAGTACTTC.

This chain joins TRBV3-1 and TRBJ2-1; 9 bases agree with TRBD1. The CDR3 spans 14 residues. The germline V gene encodes CDR1 LGHDT and CDR2 YNNKEL (reference sequence). V trimming: 1 base; J trimming: 8 bases; junction bases outside the gene matches: 3. CDR3 sequence: CASSQGQGEYEQFF. CDR3 DNA sequence: TGTGCCAGCAGCCAAGGACAGGGGGAGTATGAGCAGTTCTTC.

There are many counts of this clonotype. The chain combines TRBV20-1 with TRBJ2-2, with a possible D match to TRBD2 (6 bases). Germline CDR1 reads DFQATT; CDR2 reads SNEGSKA (reference sequence). This CDR3 contains 13 residues. V lost 8 bases and J 1 base, leaving 11 bases between the germline ends. CDR3 nucleotide sequence: TGCAGTACTGGGGGACTGAACACCGGGGAGCTGTTTTTT. Translating gives CSTGGLNTGELFF.

This clonotype came up many times. This sequence joins TRBV7-2 and TRBJ2-1; 9 nucleotides match TRBD2. The CDR3 runs to 19 residues. Germline CDR1 is SGHTA and CDR2 is FQGNSA. With 1 base clipped from V and 0 bases from J, the junction kept 10 bases outside the gene matches. CDR3 sequence (DNA): TGTGCCAGCAGCTTAGGGCTAGCGGGGTTCAGGAGCTCCTACAATGAGCAGTTCTTC. Its protein product is CASSLGLAGFRSSYNEQFF.

This clonotype was counted at least ten times. The V and J genes are TRBV20-1 and TRBJ2-5; D perhaps matches TRBD2 (5 bases). V shed 7 bases and J shed 2 bases, with 8 bases lying between them. CDR1 is DFQATT, CDR2 SNEGSKA, per germline (reference sequence). This CDR3 region has 11 residues. The CDR3 DNA sequence: TGCAGTGGCGGGTTTCAAGAGACCCAGTACTTC. Encoded protein: CSGGFQETQYF.

There are many counts of this clonotype. V usage is TRBV12-3 or TRBV12-4 and J usage is TRBJ2-1, with D possibly being TRBD2 (6 bases). V lost 7 bases and J lost 9, with 25 bases in between. CDR3 length: 16 amino acids. CDR3 in amino acids: CASTQYSGAPFTEQFF. The CDR3 DNA follows: TGTGCCAGCACCCAATATAGCGGAGCCCCTTTCACTGAGCAGTTCTTC.

The V call is TRBV5-1, the J call TRBJ2-7; 8 bases line up with TRBD2. The V gene's germline CDR1 is SGHRS and CDR2 YFSETQ. The CDR3 is 16 residues long. J was trimmed by 1 base and V by 0 bases; bases with no gene match: 6. CDR3 protein: CASSLAASGWSYEQYF. DNA of the CDR3: TGCGCCAGCAGCTTGGCGGCTAGCGGGTGGTCCTACGAGCAGTACTTC.

Ten or more counts support this clonotype. The chain couples TRBV10-3 to TRBJ1-1, with 7 bases lining up with TRBD1. The CDR3 has 13 amino acids. Germline CDR1 is ENHRY and CDR2 is SYGVKD. V trimming: 10 bases; J trimming: 0 bases; junction bases outside the gene matches: 5. The CDR3 bases are TGTGCCACCGGAACAGGGGTGAACACTGAAGCTTTCTTT. Its protein product is CATGTGVNTEAFF.

This clonotype was counted at least ten times. The chain has TRBV10-3 and TRBJ2-5; a possible D gene is TRBD1 (7 bases). Germline V gene data show CDR1 as ENHRY and CDR2 as SYGVKD. V was trimmed by 6 bases and J by 2 bases, leaving 19 bases between them. This CDR3 region has 16 residues. The CDR3 bases are TGTGCCATCAGCGCCTACAGGGGAGGACCGCAAGAGACCCAGTACTTC. This gives the protein CAISAYRGGPQETQYF.

This clonotype was counted at least ten times. CDR3 bases: TGTGCCAGCAGCCAGACGCACTATAATTCACCCCTCCACTTT. The encoded protein is CASSQTHYNSPLHF. The gene calls are TRBV4-2 and TRBJ1-6, with D unresolved. Per the germline V gene, CDR1 is LGHNA and CDR2 is YNFKEQ. V dropped 3 bases and J dropped 3 bases, with 6 bases sitting between them. The CDR3 has 14 amino acids.

This clonotype was detected ten times or more. The chain recombines TRBV30 with TRBJ2-7; D is unclear. This CDR3 spans 15 amino acids. Trimming took 0 bases from V and 2 from J, leaving 14 bases between them. Germline V gene sequence: CDR1 GTSNPN, CDR2 SVGIG (reference sequence). In DNA, the CDR3 is TGTGCCTGGAGTGTGATGTGGGTTACCACCTACGAGCAGTACTTC. Protein product: CAWSVMWVTTYEQYF.